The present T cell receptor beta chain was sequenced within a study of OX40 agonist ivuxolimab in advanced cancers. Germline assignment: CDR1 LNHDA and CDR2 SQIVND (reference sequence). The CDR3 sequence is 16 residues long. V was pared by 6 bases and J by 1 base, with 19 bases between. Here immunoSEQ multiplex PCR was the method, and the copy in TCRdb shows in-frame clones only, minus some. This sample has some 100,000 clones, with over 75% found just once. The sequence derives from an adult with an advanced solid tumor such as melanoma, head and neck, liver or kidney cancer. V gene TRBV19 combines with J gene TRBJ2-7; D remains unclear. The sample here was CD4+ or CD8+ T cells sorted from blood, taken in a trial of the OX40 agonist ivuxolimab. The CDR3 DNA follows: TGTGCCAGTAGCCAGGCCGCCAGTTTGGGGTCCTACGAGCAGTACTTC. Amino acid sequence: CASSQAASLGSYEQYF.